The clone carrying this T cell receptor (beta chain) was detected many times. What it binds is unknown. V lost 5 bases and J 6 bases, leaving 14 bases between the germline ends. The CDR3 consists of 14 residues. The data are from a study of T-cell reconstitution after alpha-beta-depleted transplantation in children. Preparation of the TCRbeta library used unique molecular identifiers. TCRdb fed the PCR reads into MiXCR, producing one record per CDR3 protein. This sample has 700,000 to 950,000 distinct CDR3 sequences; 16% occur once, and the top ten carry 5%. The study, taken as a whole, reports: Several hundred graft clones that had expanded were reportedly the source of alpha-beta T cells about two months after transplant.

This TCR was recovered from a male patient aged 10 to 17 who had a stem cell transplant for acute lymphoblastic leukemia, so the T cells may come from the graft donor. This rearrangement joins TRBV12-3 or TRBV12-4 to TRBJ2-1; a weak D match, TRBD2 (6 bases). The sequencing here drew on PBMCs, mostly from graft donor cells, taken 360 days after TCRalphabeta/CD19-depleted stem cell transplant. The CDR3 nucleotides are TGTGCCAGCAGTGCTCGGGAGAATCTCAATGAGCAGTTCTTC. Its protein is CASSARENLNEQFF.